These 3 T cell receptor beta chains came from one sample sequenced in a study. TCRdb ran MiXCR on the RT-PCR reads and lists one entry per CDR3 protein. The repertoire has about 680,000 distinct CDR3 sequences, approximately 15% of them found once; the top ten carry 3% to 4.5%. What was sequenced was memory CD4+ T cells from blood. The receptors stem from a female donor in good health, serving as a healthy control.

This sequence joins TRBV20-1 and TRBJ1-4; 7 bases agree with TRBD1. V lost 5 bases, J lost 8 bases, and 8 bases stayed unmatched. The CDR3 has 13 amino acids. Germline-derived CDR1 and CDR2 are DFQATT and SNEGSKA (reference sequence). The CDR3 sequence: CSARTGVGEKLFF. CDR3 sequence (DNA): TGCAGTGCTCGAACAGGGGTTGGGGAAAAACTGTTTTTT.

The CDR3 is CASSSQGTGFYEQYF. The CDR3 nucleotides read TGTGCCAGCAGTTCCCAGGGGACGGGGTTCTACGAGCAGTACTTC. V is TRBV12-3 or TRBV12-4 and J is TRBJ2-7, with a tentative D call TRBD1 (6 bases). The V end was cut by 4 bases, the J end by 3 bases, with 16 bases between. The CDR3 totals 15 residues.

This clonotype showed up many times. The rearrangement uses TRBV7-2 and TRBJ1-4, with D possibly being TRBD1 (6 bases). Per germline, CDR1 SGHTA and CDR2 FQGNSA. V lost 1 base, J lost 1 base, and 13 bases lay in between. The length of the CDR3 is 17 residues. CDR3 region: CASSLVGQGGTNEKLFF. The CDR3 nucleotides are TGTGCCAGCAGCTTAGTGGGCCAAGGGGGAACTAATGAAAAACTGTTTTTT.